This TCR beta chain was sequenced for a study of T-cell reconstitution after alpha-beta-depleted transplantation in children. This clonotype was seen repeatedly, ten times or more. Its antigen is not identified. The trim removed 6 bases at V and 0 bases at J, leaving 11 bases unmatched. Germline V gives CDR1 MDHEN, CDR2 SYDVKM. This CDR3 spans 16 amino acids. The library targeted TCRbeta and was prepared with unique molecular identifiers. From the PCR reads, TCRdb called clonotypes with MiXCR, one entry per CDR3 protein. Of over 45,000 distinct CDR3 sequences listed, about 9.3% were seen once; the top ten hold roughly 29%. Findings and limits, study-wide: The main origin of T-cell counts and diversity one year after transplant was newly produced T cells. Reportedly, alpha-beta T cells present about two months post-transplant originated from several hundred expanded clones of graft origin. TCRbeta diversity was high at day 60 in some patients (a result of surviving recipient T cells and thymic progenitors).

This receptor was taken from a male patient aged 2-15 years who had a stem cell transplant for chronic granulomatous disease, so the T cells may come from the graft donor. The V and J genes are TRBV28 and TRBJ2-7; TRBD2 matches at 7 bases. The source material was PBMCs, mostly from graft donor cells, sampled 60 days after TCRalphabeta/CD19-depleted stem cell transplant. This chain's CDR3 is CASRNPLAVSSYEQYF. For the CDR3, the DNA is TGTGCCAGCAGGAATCCCCTAGCGGTGAGCTCCTACGAGCAGTACTTC.